The 27 T cell receptor beta chains below come from one sample, sequenced in a study of blood T cell repertoires in COVID-19. Produced via immunoSEQ multiplex PCR; TCRdb's table is partial and in-frame only. The sample has around 300,000 clones; 89% are singletons. Sample: PBMCs or T cells enriched from blood (not recorded which). All receptors derive from a woman aged 55-75 years who had recovered from COVID-19.

The V call is TRBV28, the J call TRBJ1-2, with 10 bases that match TRBD1. Germline V CDR1 and CDR2: MDHEN, SYDVKM. J gave up 7 bases and V 4 bases, and 9 bases lay outside the gene matches. The CDR3 runs to 15 residues. The CDR3 spells CASSSTGGGITGYTF. The CDR3 DNA sequence: TGTGCCAGCAGTTCGACAGGGGGCGGGATCACTGGCTACACCTTC.

The V and J genes are TRBV24-1 and TRBJ2-7, with TRBD1 as a possible D gene (5 bases). Germline V gene sequence: CDR1 KGHDR, CDR2 SFDVKD. Deletions cut 6 bases from V and 7 bases from J, with 15 bases between. There are 13 residues in the CDR3. The CDR3 reads CATSRAGSQEQYF. In DNA, the CDR3 is TGTGCCACCAGTCGGGCAGGGTCTCAAGAGCAGTACTTC.

V is TRBV27 and J is TRBJ2-2; 10 nucleotides align to TRBD1. The ends lost 3 bases at V and 3 bases at J; junction bases unmatched: 4. Germline V lookup: CDR1 MNHEY, CDR2 SMNVEV (reference sequence). The CDR3 has 16 residues. CDR3 DNA: TGTGCCAGCAGTTTGGGACAGGGGAGAGACACCGGGGAGCTGTTTTTT. It yields the protein CASSLGQGRDTGELFF.

This chain uses TRBV5-1 with TRBJ2-7, with 7 bases aligning to TRBD1. This CDR3 has 17 residues. With V trimmed by 4 bases and J by 2 bases, 15 bases remained unmatched. Germline CDR1 reads SGHRS; CDR2 reads YFSETQ. The CDR3 spells CASSGLPGGQRTYEQYF. CDR3 nucleotides: TGCGCCAGCAGCGGTTTACCTGGGGGACAGAGAACCTACGAGCAGTACTTC.

V usage is TRBV3-1 (or the pseudogene TRBV3-2) and J usage is TRBJ2-1; 7 bases are shared with TRBD2. Germline V CDR1 and CDR2: LGHDT, YNNKEL (reference sequence). This CDR3 is built from 14 residues. The ends lost 0 bases at V and 13 bases at J; junction bases unmatched: 9. The CDR3 reads CASSQDRGDSTQFF. The CDR3, as DNA: TGTGCCAGCAGCCAAGATCGGGGGGACTCTACCCAGTTCTTC.

The rearrangement links TRBV5-1 to TRBJ2-7, with unresolved D. The CDR3 has 14 amino acids. Germline lookup yields CDR1 SGHRS and CDR2 YFSETQ. Trimming cost V 1 base and J 0 bases, with 8 bases left between them. DNA for the CDR3: TGCGCCAGCAGCTTGTCTTCGGTCTCCTACGAGCAGTACTTC. Its translation is CASSLSSVSYEQYF. The full variable domain, with the rest looked up from reference TRBV5-1 and TRBJ2-7, is KAGVTQTPRYLIKTRGQQVTLSCSPISGHRSVSWYQQTPGQGLQFLFEYFSETQRNKGNFPGRFSGRQFSNSRSEMNVSTLELGDSALYLCASSLSSVSYEQYFGPGTRLTVT.

This clone was counted a few times. The chain links TRBV10-3 to TRBJ2-7; 7 bases map to TRBD1. J was trimmed by 5 bases and V by 0 bases; bases with no gene match: 7. CDR3 size: 15 residues. CDR1 is ENHRY and CDR2 is SYGVKD in the germline V gene. The chain's CDR3 is CAISESGQHANEQYF. The CDR3 DNA sequence: TGTGCCATCAGTGAGTCGGGACAGCACGCCAACGAGCAGTACTTC.

The rearrangement joins TRBV24-1 to TRBJ2-2; the match to TRBD2 covers 12 bases. Per germline, CDR1 KGHDR and CDR2 SFDVKD. CDR3 length: 18 residues. Unmatched junction bases numbered 7, after V lost 2 bases and J lost 4 bases. Here the CDR3 reads CATSDWTSGAGSTGELFF. The CDR3 nucleotides read TGTGCCACCAGTGATTGGACTAGCGGGGCGGGGAGCACCGGGGAGCTGTTTTTT.

This rearrangement joins TRBV25-1 to TRBJ2-1; 8 bases line up with TRBD1. The trim removed 0 bases at V and 1 base at J, leaving 5 bases unmatched. The CDR3 loop spans 17 amino acids. Germline V lookup: CDR1 MGHDK, CDR2 SYGVNS. The CDR3 reads CASSEYQGAGSYNEQFF. The CDR3 nucleotides read TGTGCCAGCAGTGAATATCAGGGGGCCGGTTCCTACAATGAGCAGTTCTTC.

A single count supports this clone. V usage is TRBV6-5 and J usage is TRBJ1-5; no clear D gene. Germline CDR1 MNHEY, CDR2 SVGAGI. Trimming removed 5 bases from V and 6 bases from J, with 11 bases in between. The CDR3 has 13 residues. CDR3 DNA: TGTGCCAGCAGTATGCACGCCGGTCAGCCCCAGCATTTT. Translated, it gives CASSMHAGQPQHF.

The gene calls are TRBV5-4 and TRBJ2-7; perhaps TRBD2 as D (6 bases). The length of the CDR3 is 13 residues. With 1 base removed from V and 6 bases from J, the gap between germline ends came to 11 bases. Germline loops: CDR1 SGHNT, CDR2 YYREEE (reference sequence). Here the CDR3 DNA reads TGTGCCAGCAGCTTGTCGGGAGCGGGCGAGCAGTACTTC. Protein: CASSLSGAGEQYF. The full variable domain, with the rest looked up from reference TRBV5-4 and TRBJ2-7, is ETGVTQSPTHLIKTRGQQVTLRCSSQSGHNTVSWYQQALGQGPQFIFQYYREEENGRGNFPPRFSGLQFPNYSSELNVNALELDDSALYLCASSLSGAGEQYFGPGTRLTVT.

The V gene is TRBV19, the J gene TRBJ1-5; TRBD1 aligns across 7 bases. Per germline, CDR1 LNHDA and CDR2 SQIVND (reference sequence). Trimming at V came to 4 bases and at J to 6 bases, leaving 6 bases not matched to a gene. The CDR3 is made up of 14 amino acids. CDR3 coding DNA: TGTGCCAGTAGTAAGACAGGGTGGGCTCAGCCCCAGCATTTT. Its translation: CASSKTGWAQPQHF.

This chain uses TRBV6-5 with TRBJ2-7, with 7 bases matching TRBD2. With 2 bases clipped from V and 4 bases from J, the junction kept 5 bases outside the gene matches. CDR1 and CDR2 (germline): MNHEY, SVGAGI. The CDR3 is made up of 14 amino acids. The chain's CDR3 is CASSYGAGEYEQYF. The DNA for the CDR3 is TGTGCCAGCAGTTACGGGGCGGGGGAATACGAGCAGTACTTC.

The V gene is TRBV29-1, the J gene TRBJ1-2; D gene ambiguous. Trimming removed 7 bases from V and 2 bases from J, with 8 bases in between. The CDR3 sequence is 11 residues long. The germline CDR1 and CDR2 sequences are SQVTM and ANQGSEA. CDR3 protein: CSATENYGYTF. CDR3 sequence (DNA): TGCAGCGCGACGGAGAACTATGGCTACACCTTC.

This clone was observed once. This chain's CDR3 is CAISERTPGRVVGELFF. The CDR3, as DNA: TGTGCCATCAGTGAGCGAACCCCAGGAAGAGTGGTCGGGGAGCTGTTTTTT. The rearrangement uses TRBV10-3 and TRBJ2-2; D ambiguous. Trimming left V 2 bases short and J 7 bases short, with 20 bases between. Germline loops: CDR1 ENHRY, CDR2 SYGVKD. The CDR3 is 17 amino acids.

This chain joins TRBV25-1 and TRBJ1-2; 8 positions agree with TRBD1. The CDR3 is made up of 15 amino acids. Germline V CDR1 and CDR2: MGHDK, SYGVNS. The junction had 9 bases not matched to a gene; V was cut back by 5 bases and J by 4 bases. The CDR3 DNA sequence: TGTGCCAGCAGTACAGGGGGGACAGAAGTCTATGGCTACACCTTC. Encoded protein: CASSTGGTEVYGYTF.

This sequence joins TRBV3-1 (or the pseudogene TRBV3-2) and TRBJ1-6; 9 positions agree with TRBD1. CDR3 size: 14 residues. In germline, CDR1 is LGHDT, CDR2 YNNKEL (reference sequence). V lost 8 bases and J lost 8; bases outside the gene matches: 7. The CDR3 protein is CASSDRGYDSPLHF. The CDR3 DNA sequence: TGTGCCAGCTCGGACAGGGGTTATGATTCACCCCTCCACTTT.

The gene calls are TRBV7-2 and TRBJ2-3; D gene ambiguous. Trimming took 3 bases from V and 4 from J, leaving 8 bases between them. Germline CDR1 reads SGHTA; CDR2 reads FQGNSA. This CDR3 is 13 amino acids long. CDR3 sequence (DNA): TGTGCCAGCAGCTTTGGGCCCCCAGATACGCAGTATTTT. It encodes CASSFGPPDTQYF.

The chain joins TRBV7-8 to TRBJ2-7; 7 positions match TRBD2. The CDR3 covers 17 residues. CDR1 SGHVS and CDR2 FQNEAQ come from the germline V gene. The trim removed 3 bases at V and 3 bases at J, leaving 14 bases unmatched. CDR3 sequence reads: CASSFFGLSGVNYEQYF. In nucleotides, the CDR3 is TGTGCCAGCAGCTTCTTTGGACTGAGCGGGGTAAACTACGAGCAGTACTTC.

V usage is TRBV7-6 and J usage is TRBJ2-7; 14 nucleotides match TRBD2. CDR3 length: 16 residues. The germline gives CDR1 SGHVS, CDR2 FNYEAQ. Unmatched junction bases numbered 12, after V lost 11 bases and J lost 3 bases. The CDR3 DNA follows: TGTGCCTCCGGGGGGCACGGGACTAGCGGGAGCTACGAGCAGTACTTC. Translating it yields CASGGHGTSGSYEQYF.

This chain connects TRBV30 to TRBJ2-2, with D tentatively TRBD2 (6 bases). CDR1 and CDR2 (germline): GTSNPN, SVGIG (reference sequence). The CDR3 length is 13 residues. V was cut by 0 bases and J by 12 bases, with 14 bases left in between. The CDR3 DNA sequence: TGTGCCTGGAGTGTAGGAGGGGTTGGAAAGCTGTTTTTT. It translates to CAWSVGGVGKLFF. Using reference TRBV30 and TRBJ2-2 for the parts outside the CDR3, the full variable domain is SQTIHQWPATLVQPVGSPLSLECTVEGTSNPNLYWYRQAAGRGLQLLFYSVGIGQISSEVPQNLSASRPQDRQFILSSKKLLLSDSGFYLCAWSVGGVGKLFFGEGSRLTVL.

This clone appeared once. V usage is TRBV24-1 and J usage is TRBJ2-1, with a weak D call TRBD1 (6 bases). Deletions cut 4 bases from V and 11 bases from J, with 11 bases between. Germline V lookup: CDR1 KGHDR, CDR2 SFDVKD. This CDR3 region has 12 residues. This CDR3 is CATSDIGQKQFF. The CDR3, as DNA: TGTGCCACCAGTGACATTGGACAGAAGCAGTTCTTC.

The chain recombines TRBV7-9 with TRBJ2-1; 10 bases line up with TRBD2. V trimming: 5 bases; J trimming: 10 bases; junction bases outside the gene matches: 17. The CDR3 has 17 residues. Germline-derived CDR1 and CDR2 are SEHNR and FQNEAQ (reference sequence). CDR3 sequence reads: CASSPPLGQRGGGEQFF. Written as DNA, the CDR3 is TGTGCCAGCAGCCCCCCCTTGGGCCAGCGGGGGGGCGGGGAGCAGTTCTTC.

This chain links TRBV7-9 with TRBJ1-2; 10 bases map to TRBD1. CDR1 is SEHNR and CDR2 is FQNEAQ in the germline V gene (reference sequence). The CDR3 covers 17 residues. The trim removed 4 bases at V and 4 bases at J, leaving 12 bases unmatched. The CDR3 is CASSSFGTGDSSYGYTF. Written as DNA, the CDR3 is TGTGCCAGCAGCTCTTTCGGGACAGGGGATAGTAGCTATGGCTACACCTTC.

CDR3 nucleotide sequence: TGCAGTGCTAGTTTCAGGGTGCGGCAAGAGACCCAGTACTTC. Its protein product is CSASFRVRQETQYF. The chain couples TRBV20-1 to TRBJ2-5; TRBD1 is a possible D gene (5 bases). The V end lost 3 bases, the J end lost 2 bases, and 13 bases lay between the germline ends. The CDR3 length is 14 residues. Germline values: CDR1 DFQATT, CDR2 SNEGSKA (reference sequence).

This rearrangement joins TRBV27 to TRBJ2-7; tentative D call: TRBD1 (5 bases). The CDR3 length is 14 residues. Germline assignment: CDR1 MNHEY and CDR2 SMNVEV (reference sequence). V was trimmed by 3 bases and J by 0 bases, leaving 9 bases between them. The CDR3 nucleotides read TGTGCCAGCAGTTTGGGGCAGGTCTCCTACGAGCAGTACTTC. It yields the protein CASSLGQVSYEQYF.

This clone was recorded a few times. The J gene is TRBJ2-7, the V gene TRBV5-1; no clear D. The CDR3 runs 12 residues. V lost 0 bases to trimming and J lost 7 bases, with 8 bases between them. The germline gives CDR1 SGHRS, CDR2 YFSETQ. Here the CDR3 reads CASSLGVLEQYF. The CDR3, as DNA: TGCGCCAGCAGCTTGGGTGTCTTAGAGCAGTACTTC.